This T cell receptor (beta chain) appears in the sequencing data of a study of blood T cell repertoires in COVID-19. Study-wide background: The United States, Italy and Spain supplied acute and convalescent COVID-19 samples. PBMCs, B-cell-depleted T cells, or T cells provided the cDNA or gDNA that made up the material.

V lost 5 bases and J lost 0, with 10 bases in between. Germline loops: CDR1 SGHVS, CDR2 FQNEAQ. The CDR3 has 15 residues. Per the original methods: Reference gene primer amplification gave estimated nucleated cell counts. The method was immunoSEQ multiplex PCR; TCRdb's version includes in-frame clones alone and lacks a portion of them. The V and J calls and the clone size are those of that table, but D and trimming were determined from the DNA. The sample records about 79,000 clones, approximately 90% being singletons. The gene calls are TRBV7-8 and TRBJ2-2; possibly TRBD1 for D (6 bases). The sequence was collected from a man aged 70 or older with active or convalescent COVID-19. Specimen: peripheral blood. Here the CDR3 reads CASSPRTANTGELFF. CDR3 bases: TGTGCCAGCAGCCCCCGGACAGCGAACACCGGGGAGCTGTTTTTT.